This is a list of T cell receptor beta chains from one sample in a study of cytomegalovirus exposure and HLA in healthy donors. Sequencing used immunoSEQ multiplex PCR; TCRdb keeps in-frame clones, though not all of them. Of approximately 160,000 clones in the sample, around 72% were seen once. Input material: PBMCs. The receptors were gathered from a woman in her thirties or forties in good health and CMV-seropositive. Both conserved end residues are part of each CDR3. The D gene is left open where the match is weak. Size is stated for part of the rows, as once, few or many counts, or as a class when the clone is expanded.

TRBV25-1,TRBJ2-5,TRBD1,once,TGTGCCAGCAGCGCACAGGGGGCCGGAGAGACCCAGTACTTC,CASSAQGAGETQYF
TRBV5-6,TRBJ1-2,TRBD1,few,TGTGCCAGCAGCACCCAAGACAGGGTGGGTGGCTACACCTTC,CASSTQDRVGGYTF
TRBV7-9,TRBJ2-3,TRBD2,.,TGTGCCAGCAGCTTAAACCAGGCGGGGGGCACGGATACGCAGTATTTT,CASSLNQAGGTDTQYF
TRBV18,TRBJ1-2,.,few,TGTGCCAGCTCACCAGAGGGACGGGAGTATGGCTACACCTTC,CASSPEGREYGYTF
TRBV7-2,TRBJ2-2,TRBD2,.,TGTGCCAGCAGCTTAATATCGGGAGGGACCGGGGAGCTGTTTTTT,CASSLISGGTGELFF
TRBV5-1,TRBJ1-1,.,.,TGCGCCAGCAGCTTCCAGGGTGTGGGGACTGAAGCTTTCTTT,CASSFQGVGTEAFF
TRBV5-4,TRBJ1-2,.,.,TGTGCCAGCAGCACCTTCCTAAACCAAATTTATGGCTACACCTTC,CASSTFLNQIYGYTF
TRBV2,TRBJ1-1,.,.,TGTGCCAGCAGGGCGGCAGGAGGGCCTGAAGCTTTCTTT,CASRAAGGPEAFF
TRBV6-5,TRBJ2-5,.,few,TGTGCCAGCAGTTACCCCAGCCAAGAGACCCAGTACTTC,CASSYPSQETQYF
TRBV30,TRBJ1-5,.,.,TGTGCCTGGAGTGCGGGGGGCAATCAGCCCCAGCATTTT,CAWSAGGNQPQHF
TRBV28,TRBJ2-3,TRBD1,.,TGTGCCAGCAGCTCCCTGACAGGGGGATTCACAGATACGCAGTATTTT,CASSSLTGGFTDTQYF
TRBV30,TRBJ1-2,.,few,TGTGCCTGGAGTGTACTAGGTTTTGGCTACACCTTC,CAWSVLGFGYTF
TRBV6-5,TRBJ1-1,.,.,TGTGCCAGCAGTCCAGACGGGGAGCTCACTTGCTTT,CASSPDGELTCF
TRBV19,TRBJ2-1,TRBD1,.,TGTGCCAGTAGTATAGGACAGGGGGAGGCCAATGAGCAGTTCTTC,CASSIGQGEANEQFF
TRBV5-4,TRBJ2-7,TRBD1,.,TGTGCCAGCAGCCCCGGGACAGGGGCCTACGAGCAGTACTTC,CASSPGTGAYEQYF
TRBV28,TRBJ1-6,.,.,TGTGCCAGCAGTCCATCCTATAATTCACCCCTCCACTTT,CASSPSYNSPLHF
TRBV6-1,TRBJ1-1,.,.,TGTGCCAGCAGCTCCCTCAGGGATTCGAACACTGAAGCTTTCTTT,CASSSLRDSNTEAFF
TRBV7-9,TRBJ2-3,.,.,TGTGCCAGCAGCTCAGATCAGACAGGCACAGATACGCAGTATTTT,CASSSDQTGTDTQYF
TRBV5-4,TRBJ2-7,TRBD1,.,TGTGCCAGCGGGGGGCTGGGACAGGGAGGCTCCTACGAGCAGTACTTC,CASGGLGQGGSYEQYF
TRBV5-8,TRBJ1-2,.,.,TGTGCCAGCAGCTTGCTACAGATTGGCTACACCTTC,CASSLLQIGYTF
TRBV5-4,TRBJ2-2,.,.,TGTGCCAGCAGCCTTACATGGTCCAACACCGGGGAGCTGTTTTTT,CASSLTWSNTGELFF
TRBV27,TRBJ2-7,TRBD2,few,TGTGCCAGCAGTTTTGGGGCGGGGGGCACCTACGAGCAGTACTTC,CASSFGAGGTYEQYF
TRBV15,TRBJ2-2,TRBD1,.,TGTGCCACCAGCGCTCCCGGGACAGGGAAGGGCCCCGGGGAGCTGTTTTTT,CATSAPGTGKGPGELFF
TRBV9,TRBJ1-1,.,.,TGTGCCAGCAGCGTAGGTGGGGCCAGCACTGAAGCTTTCTTT,CASSVGGASTEAFF
TRBV19,TRBJ1-1,.,.,TGTGCCAGTAGTATGAGGGAGGGGAACACTGAAGCTTTCTTT,CASSMREGNTEAFF
TRBV7-8,TRBJ2-5,.,.,TGTGCCAGCAGCCACGAACCGGGACTGCCGCAAGAGACCCAGTACTTC,CASSHEPGLPQETQYF
TRBV7-2,TRBJ2-7,.,.,TGTGCCAGCAGCCCGAGAGGGAGTTTTTCCACCTACGAGCAGTACTTC,CASSPRGSFSTYEQYF
TRBV5-6,TRBJ2-6,TRBD2,few,TGTGCCAGCAGCCGGTACTTAGCGGGGGGGTCTGGGGCCAACGGCCTGACTTTC,CASSRYLAGGSGANGLTF
TRBV6-6,TRBJ1-1,.,.,TGTGCCAGCAGTTACTCGAGGGGGGGGCAGACTGAAGCTTTCTTT,CASSYSRGGQTEAFF
TRBV9,TRBJ2-7,TRBD2,.,TGTGCCAGCAGCCTAGGACTAGATAGAAACTACGAGCAGTACTTC,CASSLGLDRNYEQYF
TRBV19,TRBJ1-4,TRBD1,.,TGTGCCAGTCGGCAGGGGGCGGCTAATGAAAAACTGTTTTTT,CASRQGAANEKLFF
TRBV15,TRBJ1-2,.,once,TGTGCCACCAGCAGAGTCGGAGGGGCCCTCTATGGCTACACCTTC,CATSRVGGALYGYTF
TRBV18,TRBJ1-2,.,.,TGTGCCAGCTCACCCGACACCCATGGCTACACCTTC,CASSPDTHGYTF
TRBV4-2,TRBJ1-1,.,.,TGTGCCAGCAGCCAAGAACGGGGGAGGAATACTGAAGCTTTCTTT,CASSQERGRNTEAFF
TRBV19,TRBJ1-3,.,.,TGTGCCAGTAGTAGTCATCTGGGACTGTCTGGAAACACCATATATTTT,CASSSHLGLSGNTIYF
TRBV7-6,TRBJ1-2,TRBD1,.,TGTGCCAGCAGCTTAGGTCAGGGGGCGACCCCCTTCTATGGCTACACCTTC,CASSLGQGATPFYGYTF
TRBV5-4,TRBJ2-2,.,.,TGTGCCAGCAGCTTGGGTGTGGGGGCTGGGGAGCTGTTTTTT,CASSLGVGAGELFF
TRBV27,TRBJ1-2,.,.,TGTGCCAGCACCTCGTTGGCAGGGCTGTATGGCTACACCTTC,CASTSLAGLYGYTF
TRBV30,TRBJ1-2,TRBD1,once,TGTGCCTTGGGGGACAGGAATAACTATGGCTACACCTTC,CALGDRNNYGYTF
TRBV5-1,TRBJ1-3,TRBD1,.,TGCGCCAGCAGCCAGACAGGGGACTCTGGAAACACCATATATTTT,CASSQTGDSGNTIYF
TRBV9,TRBJ1-1,.,.,TGTGCCAGCAGCCCAGGGTCGAACACTGAAGCTTTCTTT,CASSPGSNTEAFF
TRBV5-1,TRBJ2-2,.,.,TGCGCCAGCAGCTTGGGACATTCGAACACCGGGGAGCTGTTTTTT,CASSLGHSNTGELFF
TRBV5-4,TRBJ2-3,TRBD2,.,TGTGCCAGCAGCTTGGACCCGGGGGGGACAGATACGCAGTATTTT,CASSLDPGGTDTQYF
TRBV19,TRBJ1-1,.,.,TGTGCCAGCAGGGGTTGGGGGAACACTGAAGCTTTCTTT,CASRGWGNTEAFF
TRBV10-3,TRBJ2-1,TRBD2,.,TGTGCCACCAATTCCGGGACTAGCGGGGGTAACAATGAGCAGTTCTTC,CATNSGTSGGNNEQFF
TRBV11-3,TRBJ2-1,.,.,TGTGCCAGCAGCCCTGGGGCAACCCACTACAATGAGCAGTTCTTC,CASSPGATHYNEQFF
TRBV6-1,TRBJ2-5,.,.,TGTGCCAGCAGCCCCCCGTACCAAGAGACCCAGTACTTC,CASSPPYQETQYF
TRBV7-3,TRBJ1-1,TRBD1,.,TGTGCCAGCAGCTTGACAGGGGGGGACACTGAAGCTTTCTTT,CASSLTGGDTEAFF
TRBV5-1,TRBJ2-2,.,once,TGCGCCAGCAGCTTTGGAGACAGTAGGTCCCCCGGGGAGCTGTTTTTT,CASSFGDSRSPGELFF